These 32 T cell receptor beta chains came from one sample sequenced in a study of CD8+CD57+ T cells in acquired aplastic anemia. The template for TCR beta VDJ and CDR3 sequence profiling was genomic DNA. A single record per CDR3 protein comes from TCRdb applying MiXCR to the reads. The sample holds around 150,000 distinct CDR3 sequences, 35% to 55% seen once. Input material: sorted CD4+, CD8+, or CD8+CD57+ T cells (not recorded which) from PBMCs. The source is a human donor in good health.

This clonotype was seen only once. At one boundary the junction diverges from the germline segment, which might be a read error. The chain joins TRBV10-1 to TRBJ2-7; no definite D call. The CDR3 extends over 13 amino acids. Germline CDR1 reads WNHNN; CDR2 reads SYGVQD (reference sequence). The CDR3 sequence: CAISVVLGYERYF. CDR3 nucleotides: TGCGCCATCAGTGTTGTCTTAGGCTACGAGCGGTACTTC.

CDR3 coding DNA: TGTGCCAGCAGCGCAGGTGTGTACGAGCAGTACTTC. Protein: CASSAGVYEQYF. The V call is TRBV7-9, the J call TRBJ2-7; D uncertain. The V gene lost 5 bases and the J gene lost 4 bases, with 9 bases spanning the gap. Germline V gene sequence: CDR1 SEHNR, CDR2 FQNEAQ (reference sequence). There are 12 residues in the CDR3.

This clonotype showed up many times. This chain joins TRBV6-1 and TRBJ2-7; 14 nucleotides line up with TRBD2. Germline CDR1 MNHNS, CDR2 SASEGT. V shed 6 bases and J 4 bases; nucleotides not matched to a gene: 5. The CDR3 spans 15 residues. The CDR3 region has the DNA TGTGCCAGCAGGCCACGACTAGCGGGAGGGTACGAGCAGTACTTC. Translated, it gives CASRPRLAGGYEQYF.

V is TRBV20-1 and J is TRBJ2-5; maybe TRBD2 (6 bases). The CDR3 extends over 15 amino acids. Trimming removed 3 bases at V and 5 bases at J, with 19 bases between. The germline V gene encodes CDR1 DFQATT and CDR2 SNEGSKA (reference sequence). For the CDR3, the DNA is TGCAGTGCTAGTGAGGCGGCTAGCGTTAGGGAGACCCAGTACTTC. It is translated as CSASEAASVRETQYF.

Many counts were recorded for this clonotype. The chain combines TRBV6-5 with TRBJ1-1, with 7 bases lining up with TRBD1. Germline V gives CDR1 MNHEY, CDR2 SVGAGI. CDR3 size: 15 residues. V was pared by 4 bases and J by 1 base, with 6 bases of the junction left unmatched. CDR3 sequence (DNA): TGTGCCAGCAGTTCGGACAGGCTCCGGAACACTGAAGCTTTCTTT. Translating gives CASSSDRLRNTEAFF.

The V gene is TRBV9, the J gene TRBJ2-7; no firm D call. Per germline, CDR1 SGDLS and CDR2 YYNGEE. Deletions cut 1 base from V and 1 base from J, with 6 bases between. There are 13 residues in the CDR3. In DNA, the CDR3 is TGTGCCAGCAGCGTAAGCCCATCCTACGAGCAGTACTTC. This encodes CASSVSPSYEQYF.

This clonotype was seen at least ten times. Written as DNA, the CDR3 is TGTGCCAGCAGTGAACTCAGGGGTCAAGAGACCCAGTACTTC. Its translation: CASSELRGQETQYF. The rearrangement joins TRBV25-1 to TRBJ2-5, with a tentative D call TRBD1 (6 bases). V gave up 2 bases and J gave up 2 bases, with 9 bases separating them. The CDR3 spans 14 residues. CDR1 and CDR2 from the germline V gene are MGHDK and SYGVNS.

The chain carries TRBV24-1 and TRBJ2-1; D might be TRBD2 (6 bases). Between the trimmed V and J ends, which lost 7 bases and 0 bases, there was a span of 18 bases. The CDR3 is 17 residues long. Germline assignment: CDR1 KGHDR and CDR2 SFDVKD. This CDR3 reads CATSDPRPTSSYNEQFF. CDR3 coding DNA: TGTGCCACCAGCGATCCAAGACCGACTAGCTCCTACAATGAGCAGTTCTTC.

V usage is TRBV7-6 and J usage is TRBJ1-4; tentatively, D is TRBD1 (6 bases). There are 13 residues in the CDR3. V was cut by 5 bases and J by 11 bases, with 15 bases left in between. The germline V gene has CDR1 SGHVS and CDR2 FNYEAQ. The CDR3, as DNA: TGTGCCAGCAGCCTGAAACAGGGTGACAAACTGTTTTTT. Amino acid sequence: CASSLKQGDKLFF.

This clonotype was recorded a few times. V usage is TRBV10-3 and J usage is TRBJ1-5; TRBD1 agrees at 7 bases. The CDR3 has 13 residues. The V and J ends lost 6 bases and 5 bases, in that order; junction bases with no gene match: 4. CDR1 is ENHRY and CDR2 is SYGVKD in the germline V gene. In nucleotides, the CDR3 is TGTGCCATCAGAGACAGGGAAGATCAGCCCCAGCATTTT. Its translation: CAIRDREDQPQHF.

The chain couples TRBV28 to TRBJ1-2; unclear D gene. V dropped 3 bases and J dropped 2 bases, with 7 bases sitting between them. The CDR3 totals 13 residues. CDR1 is MDHEN and CDR2 is SYDVKM in the germline V gene. As DNA, the CDR3 is TGTGCCAGCAGTTTCGGACTCAACTATGGCTACACCTTC. Encoded protein: CASSFGLNYGYTF.

The chain has TRBV11-1 and TRBJ2-7; D is uncertain. V shed 2 bases and J shed 2 bases, with 16 bases lying between them. The CDR3 covers 16 residues. CDR1 is SGHAT and CDR2 is FQDESV in the germline V gene (reference sequence). CDR3 nucleotides: TGTGCCAGCAGCTTAATCGCGTTGGACGGACCCTACGAGCAGTACTTC. This encodes CASSLIALDGPYEQYF.

The CDR3 sequence: CASRGDYTF. Written as DNA, the CDR3 is TGTGCCAGCAGGGGAGACTACACCTTC. The chain joins TRBV2 to TRBJ1-2; D not certain. V was cut by 6 bases and J by 10 bases, with 6 bases left in between. The CDR3 covers 9 residues. Germline values: CDR1 SNHLY, CDR2 FYNNEI.

The chain recombines TRBV6-1 with TRBJ2-1; 10 positions match TRBD2. CDR1 is MNHNS, CDR2 SASEGT, per germline. CDR3 size: 16 residues. J lost 3 bases, V lost 4 bases, and 6 bases had no gene match. The CDR3 DNA reads TGTGCCAGCAGTGGCAGCGGGGGGGGAGACTACAATGAGCAGTTCTTC. Its translation is CASSGSGGGDYNEQFF.

This rearrangement joins TRBV29-1 to TRBJ1-1, with 7 bases identical to TRBD1. The CDR3 spans 12 residues. Trimming cost V 4 bases and J 4 bases; bases outside gene matches: 3. Germline lookup yields CDR1 SQVTM and CDR2 ANQGSEA. The CDR3 DNA reads TGCAGCGTTGTAGGGGACAGCACTGAAGCTTTCTTT. It encodes CSVVGDSTEAFF.

The chain uses TRBV20-1 and TRBJ2-3; 15 bases are a match to TRBD2. The trim removed 0 bases at V and 3 bases at J, leaving 10 bases unmatched. Germline lookup yields CDR1 DFQATT and CDR2 SNEGSKA (reference sequence). The CDR3 has 19 residues. The CDR3 sequence is CSARDAGLAGGPGTDTQYF. The CDR3 bases are TGCAGTGCTAGAGATGCCGGACTAGCGGGGGGGCCGGGGACAGATACGCAGTATTTT.

V and J are TRBV19 and TRBJ2-5, with D perhaps assigned TRBD1 or TRBD2 (5 bases each). The CDR3 has 15 amino acids. Germline CDR1 and CDR2: LNHDA and SQIVND (reference sequence). Trimming cost V 9 bases and J 5 bases, with 22 bases left between them. The CDR3 DNA sequence: TGTGCCAGCAGCCAGAGACAAACCGAGGGGGAGACCCAGTACTTC. Residues: CASSQRQTEGETQYF.

The chain joins TRBV11-2 to TRBJ1-2; 9 bases agree with TRBD1. Germline CDR1 is SGHAT and CDR2 is FQNNGV. V shed 5 bases and J 2 bases; nucleotides not matched to a gene: 12. This CDR3 is 17 amino acids long. CDR3 nucleotide sequence: TGTGCCAGCAGCGTAGTAGTCGGGACAGGGCTGAACTATGGCTACACCTTC. Encoded protein: CASSVVVGTGLNYGYTF. The full variable domain, its missing parts supplied by reference TRBV11-2 and TRBJ1-2, is EAGVAQSPRYKIIEKRQSVAFWCNPISGHATLYWYQQILGQGPKLLIQFQNNGVVDDSQLPKDRFSAERLKGVDSTLKIQPAKLEDSAVYLCASSVVVGTGLNYGYTFGSGTRLTVV.

This chain links TRBV25-1 with TRBJ2-7; 12 bases are shared with TRBD2. With 2 bases clipped from V and 6 bases from J, the junction kept 8 bases outside the gene matches. The CDR3 consists of 16 residues. CDR1 and CDR2 from the germline V gene are MGHDK and SYGVNS. The CDR3 DNA sequence: TGTGCCAGCAGTGAACCGAGACTAGCGGGAGAGGGCGAGCAGTACTTC. Protein sequence: CASSEPRLAGEGEQYF.

The V gene is TRBV24-1, the J gene TRBJ2-3; tentative D call: TRBD1 (6 bases). The V end was cut by 0 bases, the J end by 2 bases, with 8 bases between. Looked up from germline, CDR1 is KGHDR and CDR2 is SFDVKD. This CDR3 contains 15 residues. The CDR3 sequence is CATSDLTGPTDTQYF. Here the CDR3 DNA reads TGTGCCACCAGTGATTTGACAGGGCCCACAGATACGCAGTATTTT.

As for this clonotype: A read error may be the cause here, since a much bigger clone is one base away. This chain joins TRBV11-2 and TRBJ2-4; 14 bases map to TRBD2. With 4 bases clipped from V and 7 bases from J, the junction kept 3 bases outside the gene matches. CDR3 length equals 15 residues. Germline values: CDR1 SGHAT, CDR2 FQNNGV. The CDR3 coding sequence is TGTGCCAGCAGCTCTCGGACTAGCGGGGGGAACATTCAGTACTTC. Translated: CASSSRTSGGNIQYF.

Ten or more counts support this clonotype. J is TRBJ1-2 and V is TRBV11-3; weak D call: TRBD1 (5 bases). Looked up from germline, CDR1 is SGHNT and CDR2 is YENEEA. This CDR3 is 16 amino acids long. V lost 3 bases, J lost 8 bases, and 22 bases lay in between. The CDR3 here is CASSFGQGGAKVGYTF. CDR3 DNA: TGTGCCAGCAGCTTCGGACAAGGTGGGGCGAAGGTCGGCTACACCTTC.

This clonotype was seen ten or more times. V gene TRBV7-9 combines with J gene TRBJ2-6; D is unclear. The CDR3 extends over 15 amino acids. Germline loops: CDR1 SEHNR, CDR2 FQNEAQ (reference sequence). Trimming cost V 8 bases and J 3 bases, with 14 bases left between them. The CDR3 DNA follows: TGTGCCAGCTACAATTTAAATGGTGGGGCCAACGTCCTGACTTTC. It yields the protein CASYNLNGGANVLTF.

As concerns this clonotype: A much more abundant neighbour one base away suggests this may be a read error. This chain joins TRBV19 and TRBJ1-5, with 8 bases aligning to TRBD1. Germline loops: CDR1 LNHDA, CDR2 SQIVND (reference sequence). The CDR3 sequence is 14 residues long. CDR3 sequence reads: CASSVGQGMVPRHF. CDR3 DNA sequence: TGTGCCAGTAGTGTCGGACAGGGAATGGTGCCCCGGCATTTT.

Worth noting for this clonotype: A much larger clone differs by one base, so this may be a read error. The V and J genes are TRBV5-1 and TRBJ2-5; perhaps TRBD2 as D (5 bases). This CDR3 region has 13 residues. Germline V gene data show CDR1 as SGHRS and CDR2 as YFSETQ. CDR3 sequence (DNA): TGCGCCGGCAGCACTACTAGATCCGAGACCCAGTACTTC. Its protein product is CAGSTTRSETQYF. The full variable domain, with the rest looked up from reference TRBV5-1 and TRBJ2-5, is KAGVTQTPRYLIKTRGQQVTLSCSPISGHRSVSWYQQTPGQGLQFLFEYFSETQRNKGNFPGRFSGRQFSNSRSEMNVSTLELGDSALYLCAGSTTRSETQYFGPGTRLLVL.

The chain recombines TRBV5-6 with TRBJ2-1; D perhaps matches TRBD2 (7 bases). This CDR3 is built from 15 residues. Trimming removed 3 bases at V and 3 bases at J, with 13 bases between. Germline V gene lookup returns CDR1 SGHDT and CDR2 YYEEEE. The CDR3 protein is CASSSRGAIYNEQFF. The CDR3 nucleotides read TGTGCCAGCAGCTCCCGGGGGGCGATCTACAATGAGCAGTTCTTC. The full variable domain, rest sourced from reference TRBV5-6 and TRBJ2-1, is DAGVTQSPTHLIKTRGQQVTLRCSPKSGHDTVSWYQQALGQGPQFIFQYYEEEERQRGNFPDRFSGHQFPNYSSELNVNALLLGDSALYLCASSSRGAIYNEQFFGPGTRLTVL.

This clonotype has more than one count but fewer than ten. This chain joins TRBV29-1 and TRBJ1-1; D gene ambiguous. Trimming took off 1 base at V and 2 bases at J, with 8 bases between the two ends. The CDR3 length is 13 residues. Looked up from germline, CDR1 is SQVTM and CDR2 is ANQGSEA. CDR3 coding DNA: TGCAGCGTTGAAGCACACCAAAACACTGAAGCTTTCTTT. Translated: CSVEAHQNTEAFF.

In this sample, this clonotype turned up many times. The chain has TRBV11-2 and TRBJ2-5, with D maybe TRBD1 (5 bases). Trimming removed 5 bases from V and 5 bases from J, with 18 bases in between. The CDR3 is made up of 15 amino acids. CDR1 and CDR2 (germline): SGHAT, FQNNGV. The CDR3 region has the DNA TGTGCCAGCAGCCCCCTTAGGGGATTTTGGGAGACCCAGTACTTC. Translation: CASSPLRGFWETQYF.

This clonotype was recorded once. The V and J genes are TRBV27 and TRBJ1-5; the match to TRBD1 covers 12 bases. The germline V gene encodes CDR1 MNHEY and CDR2 SMNVEV (reference sequence). Trimming at V came to 6 bases and at J to 16 bases, leaving 13 bases not matched to a gene. The CDR3 is 14 residues long. The CDR3 region is CASSPGTGGRQKHF. For the CDR3, the DNA is TGTGCCAGCAGCCCCGGGACAGGGGGCCGGCAAAAACATTTT.

As to this clonotype: This may stem from a read error, because a much larger clone lies one nucleotide away. The chain combines TRBV12-5 with TRBJ1-5, with D uncertain. V lost 2 bases to trimming and J lost 7 bases, with 3 bases between them. The CDR3 has 11 residues. CDR1 is LGHNT and CDR2 is FRNRAP in the germline V gene. Here the CDR3 DNA reads TGTGCTAGTGGTTTGAAGCAGCCCCAGCATTTT. Translating gives CASGLKQPQHF.

This clonotype was observed at least ten times. This chain links TRBV7-2 with TRBJ1-2, with D hard to call. V was cut by 2 bases and J by 5 bases, with 3 bases left in between. The CDR3 runs 11 residues. Per germline, CDR1 SGHTA and CDR2 FQGNSA. The CDR3 region is CASSLSYGYTF. CDR3 in DNA: TGTGCCAGCAGCTTAAGTTATGGCTACACCTTC.

The V and J genes are TRBV9 and TRBJ1-4; 8 bases line up with TRBD1. The germline CDR1 and CDR2 sequences are SGDLS and YYNGEE. Trimming removed 0 bases from V and 10 bases from J; junction bases left unmatched: 2. The CDR3 is 13 residues long. The CDR3 sequence is CASSVAGTGKLFF. CDR3 nucleotide sequence: TGTGCCAGCAGCGTAGCTGGGACAGGAAAACTGTTTTTT.